The next 15 T cell receptor beta chains were all read from a single sample in a study of shared clonotypes between healthy human individuals (dated by TCRdb to about 2020). The library was prepared using the immunoSEQ multiplex PCR assay. TCRdb limited this immuneACCESS table to in-frame rearrangements with V and J called. A share of clones is missing; checked studies link under half to unresolved V genes, and the rest is unexplained. Across this sample there are 980,000 or so clones, with less than 85% seen only once. 1.5% of the sample is in the top ten clones. The specimen was memory CD4+ T cells sorted from blood. The cell subset or site label, as the study defines it: CD45RA-negative fraction. These receptors all come from a young man in good health.

This rearrangement joins TRBV5-1 to TRBJ1-3; perhaps TRBD1 as D (5 bases). The CDR3 contains 14 residues. V gave up 3 bases and J gave up 4 bases, with 11 bases separating them. Germline V CDR1 and CDR2: SGHRS, YFSETQ. CDR3 sequence: CASSSTGQGNTIYF. CDR3 DNA: TGCGCCAGCAGCTCAACAGGCCAGGGAAACACCATATATTTT. Together with reference TRBV5-1 and TRBJ1-3, the CDR3 gives the full variable domain: KAGVTQTPRYLIKTRGQQVTLSCSPISGHRSVSWYQQTPGQGLQFLFEYFSETQRNKGNFPGRFSGRQFSNSRSEMNVSTLELGDSALYLCASSSTGQGNTIYFGEGSWLTVV.

V gene TRBV7-9 combines with J gene TRBJ1-3; D ambiguous. The germline V and J ends were trimmed by 4 bases and 4 bases, with 14 bases remaining between them. This CDR3 is 15 amino acids long. Germline values: CDR1 SEHNR, CDR2 FQNEAQ (reference sequence). CDR3 residues: CASSSRAQPGNTIYF. DNA of the CDR3: TGTGCCAGCAGCTCAAGGGCACAGCCGGGAAACACCATATATTTT.

The chain uses TRBV2 and TRBJ1-5; perhaps TRBD1 as D (5 bases). From germline, CDR1 is SNHLY and CDR2 FYNNEI. Trimming left V 3 bases short and J 3 bases short, with 9 bases between. The CDR3 is 14 amino acids. The CDR3 DNA sequence: TGTGCCAGCAGTGAGGAGACAGTCAATCAGCCCCAGCATTTT. Its translation: CASSEETVNQPQHF.

A remark on this clone: The same CDR3 is also encoded by other DNA sequences in this sample. The chain is built from TRBV15 and TRBJ2-7; possibly TRBD2 for D (5 bases). This CDR3 contains 14 residues. Germline CDR1 LNHNV, CDR2 YYDKDF (reference sequence). Trimming left V 1 base short and J 0 bases short, with 7 bases between. The CDR3 spells CATSRGGASYEQYF. CDR3 nucleotides: TGTGCCACCAGCAGAGGGGGAGCCTCCTACGAGCAGTACTTC.

The rearrangement joins TRBV4-1 to TRBJ2-7, with D perhaps TRBD1 (6 bases). V was cut by 0 bases and J by 5 bases, with 20 bases left in between. Germline CDR1 MGHRA, CDR2 YSYEKL. The CDR3 length is 17 residues. CDR3 bases: TGCGCCAGCAGCCAAGACCCCCTAGGCAGGGGCCACGACGAGCAGTACTTC. Its protein is CASSQDPLGRGHDEQYF.

This clone was detected a few times. This chain links TRBV7-3 with TRBJ2-2, with TRBD2 matching over 13 bases. The V gene end was trimmed by 5 bases and the J gene end by 0 bases; junction bases not matched to a gene: 3. Looked up from germline, CDR1 is SGHTA and CDR2 is FQGTGA. The CDR3 length is 17 residues. The CDR3 DNA follows: TGTGCCAGCAGCCCCACTAGCGGGGGGGCGAACACCGGGGAGCTGTTTTTT. Translation: CASSPTSGGANTGELFF.

This clone occurred once. This chain uses TRBV10-1 with TRBJ2-3, with 12 bases fitting TRBD2. The germline gives CDR1 WNHNN, CDR2 SYGVQD (reference sequence). Germline trimming cut 6 bases from V and 1 base from J; bases unmatched to any gene: 2. The CDR3 runs 15 residues. The CDR3 sequence: CASSASGGGTDTQYF. The CDR3 region has the DNA TGCGCCAGCAGCGCTAGCGGGGGGGGCACAGATACGCAGTATTTT.

About this clone: The junction shows a germline mismatch at one end, possibly a read error. The chain joins TRBV11-2 to TRBJ1-1; TRBD1 matches 8 bases. Germline loops: CDR1 SGHAT, CDR2 FQNNGV. The CDR3 spans 13 residues. The CDR3: CASSRDRNAEAFF. CDR3 in DNA: TGTGCCAGCAGCCGGGACAGGAACGCTGAAGCTTTCTTT. The full variable domain, with the rest looked up from reference TRBV11-2 and TRBJ1-1, is EAGVAQSPRYKIIEKRQSVAFWCNPISGHATLYWYQQILGQGPKLLIQFQNNGVVDDSQLPKDRFSAERLKGVDSTLKIQPAKLEDSAVYLCASSRDRNAEAFFGQGTRLTVV.

This clone was counted a few times. The V call is TRBV29-1, the J call TRBJ1-1; 7 bases fit TRBD1. This CDR3 has 12 amino acids. The V gene's germline CDR1 is SQVTM and CDR2 ANQGSEA. V shed 7 bases and J 6 bases; nucleotides not matched to a gene: 8. CDR3 in DNA: TGCAGCGCCCAAGAGGGGGCGGCTGAAGCTTTCTTT. Translation: CSAQEGAAEAFF.

The chain has TRBV29-1 and TRBJ2-1; 9 positions match TRBD2. Germline loops: CDR1 SQVTM, CDR2 ANQGSEA. The CDR3 is made up of 15 amino acids. The ends lost 8 bases at V and 6 bases at J; junction bases unmatched: 14. This CDR3 reads CSIAQGLAGINEQFF. CDR3 sequence (DNA): TGCAGCATCGCGCAGGGCCTAGCGGGGATCAATGAGCAGTTCTTC.

As DNA, the CDR3 is TGTGCCAGCAGTTCGACAGGGCAAAATTCACCCCTCCACTTT. Its translation is CASSSTGQNSPLHF. The chain recombines TRBV6-4 with TRBJ1-6, with 7 bases fitting TRBD1. The V gene's germline CDR1 is MRHNA and CDR2 SNTAGT. CDR3 length equals 14 residues. Losses at the gene ends were 5 bases for V and 7 bases for J; bases not matched to a gene: 5.

The V and J genes are TRBV14 and TRBJ2-5, with D unclear. CDR1 and CDR2 from the germline V gene are SGHDN and FVKESK. Trimming shortened V by 2 bases and J by 2 bases, and 12 bases separated the two germline ends. The CDR3 consists of 15 residues. CDR3 in amino acids: CASSQYPSYQETQYF. As DNA, the CDR3 is TGTGCCAGCAGCCAATACCCGAGTTATCAAGAGACCCAGTACTTC.

This chain uses TRBV2 with TRBJ2-3; D not resolved. Trimming cost V 5 bases and J 4 bases, with 7 bases left between them. The CDR3 has 12 residues. CDR1 is SNHLY and CDR2 is FYNNEI in the germline V gene. The DNA of the CDR3 is TGTGCCAGCAGTTTCCTCTCAGATACGCAGTATTTT. Its translation is CASSFLSDTQYF.

This clone was seen a single time. This CDR3 is also generated by other DNA sequences in the sample. The rearrangement joins TRBV10-3 to TRBJ2-3, with a possible D match to TRBD2 (6 bases). The CDR3 has 15 amino acids. Trimming left V 4 bases short and J 0 bases short, with 11 bases between. Germline V lookup: CDR1 ENHRY, CDR2 SYGVKD. The CDR3: CAISVGGTSTDTQYF. The CDR3 coding sequence is TGTGCCATCAGTGTCGGGGGAACTAGCACAGATACGCAGTATTTT.

Concerning this clone itself: Other DNA sequences in the same sample also yield this CDR3. The chain carries TRBV18 and TRBJ2-6, with D uncertain. Germline values: CDR1 KGHSH, CDR2 LQKENI. V shed 3 bases and J shed 1 base, with 4 bases lying between them. CDR3 length: 14 residues. CDR3 residues: CASSPASGANVLTF. The CDR3 DNA follows: TGTGCCAGCTCACCGGCATCTGGGGCCAACGTCCTGACTTTC.